Following are 6 T cell receptor beta chains from one sample sequenced in a study of Graves' ophthalmopathy and Graves' hyperthyroidism. Amplified material comprised TCR beta CDR3 regions derived from RNA transcripts. First-round RT-PCR used HTBI primers; second-round multiplex PCR followed. From the multiplex PCR reads, TCRdb called clonotypes with MiXCR, one entry per CDR3 protein. Here the sample spans 340,000 or so distinct CDR3 sequences, around a sixth being singletons. Material for sequencing was peripheral blood. The source of these receptors is an adult man with Graves' ophthalmopathy.

This clonotype was found many times. The chain links TRBV27 to TRBJ2-7; D remains ambiguous. V lost 3 bases, J lost 3 bases, and 9 bases lay in between. CDR3 length: 13 amino acids. Looked up from germline, CDR1 is MNHEY and CDR2 is SMNVEV (reference sequence). Here the CDR3 DNA reads TGTGCCAGCAGTTTTACAGATGACTACGAGCAGTACTTC. This translates into CASSFTDDYEQYF.

This clonotype was observed at least ten times. DNA for the CDR3: TGTGCCAGCAGCTTAGGACTTGGGCCGAACACTGAAGCTTTCTTT. Protein product: CASSLGLGPNTEAFF. The genes are TRBV11-2 and TRBJ1-1; D is unresolved. Germline-derived CDR1 and CDR2 are SGHAT and FQNNGV. The CDR3 totals 15 residues. V was cut by 1 base and J by 1 base, with 10 bases left in between.

CDR3 region: CATSKLAGVTTQYF. Here the CDR3 DNA reads TGTGCCACCAGCAAACTAGCGGGGGTTACCACCCAGTACTTC. The V call is TRBV15, the J call TRBJ2-5; 11 bases are shared with TRBD2. The J segment lost 8 bases and the V segment lost 4 bases, leaving 6 bases of the junction unmatched. CDR1 and CDR2 (germline): LNHNV, YYDKDF (reference sequence). The CDR3 length is 14 residues.

The chain recombines TRBV7-3 with TRBJ1-1; D not resolved. The V end was cut by 2 bases, the J end by 0 bases, with 13 bases between. CDR3 length: 16 amino acids. Germline CDR1 reads SGHTA; CDR2 reads FQGTGA. CDR3 nucleotide sequence: TGTGCCAGCAGCTTACGAGGGCTGCAAATGAACACTGAAGCTTTCTTT. This gives the protein CASSLRGLQMNTEAFF.

This clonotype was picked up many times. V gene TRBV6-1 combines with J gene TRBJ2-7, with TRBD1 identical over 9 bases. Germline CDR1 reads MNHNS; CDR2 reads SASEGT. CDR3 size: 13 residues. The J segment lost 2 bases and the V segment lost 8 bases, leaving 4 bases of the junction unmatched. CDR3 residues: CASQDRGPYEQYF. Here the CDR3 DNA reads TGTGCCAGCCAGGACAGGGGTCCCTACGAGCAGTACTTC.

This clonotype was detected a few times. One base away lies a much larger clone, so this may be a sequencing read error. The V and J genes are TRBV7-4 and TRBJ2-6; perhaps TRBD1 as D (6 bases). V lost 5 bases to trimming and J lost 2 bases, with 13 bases between them. Germline assignment: CDR1 SGHVT and CDR2 SQSDAQ. The CDR3 sequence is 16 residues long. The CDR3 here is CASSEYRVPGANVLTF. In nucleotides, the CDR3 is TGTGCCAGCAGCGAGTACAGGGTCCCTGGGGCCAACGTCCTGACTTTC.